Below, 5 T cell receptor beta chains from the same sample are listed, as sequenced in a study of T cells in Graves' hyperthyroidism and ophthalmopathy. Template material for amplifying TCR beta CDR3 regions consisted of RNA transcripts. First-round RT-PCR with HTBI primers amplified the TCR CDR3 region. TCRdb recomputed calls from the multiplex PCR reads with MiXCR, one row per CDR3 protein. The table shows around 700,000 distinct CDR3 sequences, with 18% occurring only once. Specimen: blood. The source of these receptors is a woman between 45 and 60 years old with Graves' hyperthyroidism that later progressed to Graves' ophthalmopathy.

The sample holds many counts of this clonotype. The rearrangement uses TRBV6-1 and TRBJ1-5; D not resolved. Germline CDR1 and CDR2: MNHNS and SASEGT. The CDR3 sequence is 13 residues long. Deletions cut 10 bases from V and 2 bases from J, with 12 bases between. The CDR3 sequence is CATRGDGNQPQHF. In DNA, the CDR3 is TGTGCCACCCGGGGTGATGGCAATCAGCCCCAGCATTTT.

This clonotype occurred many times. The chain combines TRBV3-1 with TRBJ1-4, with D tentatively TRBD1 (5 bases). V was shortened by 4 bases and J by 8 bases, with 17 bases between the two germline ends. Germline lookup yields CDR1 LGHDT and CDR2 YNNKEL (reference sequence). The CDR3 length is 15 residues. The CDR3 reads CASSPLGVEGEKLFF. The CDR3 coding sequence is TGTGCCAGCAGCCCCCTGGGGGTGGAGGGCGAAAAACTGTTTTTT.

This clonotype was observed at least ten times. The chain's CDR3 is CASSLDVRARGSTEAFF. The CDR3 bases are TGTGCCAGCAGCTTAGATGTTCGGGCCCGGGGAAGCACTGAAGCTTTCTTT. This chain connects TRBV7-6 to TRBJ1-1; D ambiguous. The CDR3 consists of 17 residues. V shed 1 base and J shed 4 bases, with 19 bases lying between them. The germline V gene encodes CDR1 SGHVS and CDR2 FNYEAQ.

This chain joins TRBV27 and TRBJ1-6, with D unclear. With 7 bases removed from V and 8 bases from J, the gap between germline ends came to 12 bases. This CDR3 is 13 amino acids long. The germline V gene encodes CDR1 MNHEY and CDR2 SMNVEV (reference sequence). The CDR3: CASTEGTHSPLHF. CDR3 DNA: TGTGCCAGCACAGAGGGCACCCATTCACCCCTCCACTTT.

The V gene is TRBV19, the J gene TRBJ1-4; D unresolved. CDR3 size: 13 residues. Looked up from germline, CDR1 is LNHDA and CDR2 is SQIVND (reference sequence). V was clipped by 11 bases and J by 5 bases, with 15 bases between them. CDR3 sequence reads: CAARHPSNEKLFF. The CDR3 nucleotides are TGTGCCGCCCGTCATCCTTCGAATGAAAAACTGTTTTTT. The variable domain in full, with the rest retrieved from reference TRBV19 and TRBJ1-4, is DGGITQSPKYLFRKEGQNVTLSCEQNLNHDAMYWYRQDPGQGLRLIYYSQIVNDFQKGDIAEGYSVSREKKESFPLTVTSAQKNPTAFYLCAARHPSNEKLFFGSGTQLSVL.